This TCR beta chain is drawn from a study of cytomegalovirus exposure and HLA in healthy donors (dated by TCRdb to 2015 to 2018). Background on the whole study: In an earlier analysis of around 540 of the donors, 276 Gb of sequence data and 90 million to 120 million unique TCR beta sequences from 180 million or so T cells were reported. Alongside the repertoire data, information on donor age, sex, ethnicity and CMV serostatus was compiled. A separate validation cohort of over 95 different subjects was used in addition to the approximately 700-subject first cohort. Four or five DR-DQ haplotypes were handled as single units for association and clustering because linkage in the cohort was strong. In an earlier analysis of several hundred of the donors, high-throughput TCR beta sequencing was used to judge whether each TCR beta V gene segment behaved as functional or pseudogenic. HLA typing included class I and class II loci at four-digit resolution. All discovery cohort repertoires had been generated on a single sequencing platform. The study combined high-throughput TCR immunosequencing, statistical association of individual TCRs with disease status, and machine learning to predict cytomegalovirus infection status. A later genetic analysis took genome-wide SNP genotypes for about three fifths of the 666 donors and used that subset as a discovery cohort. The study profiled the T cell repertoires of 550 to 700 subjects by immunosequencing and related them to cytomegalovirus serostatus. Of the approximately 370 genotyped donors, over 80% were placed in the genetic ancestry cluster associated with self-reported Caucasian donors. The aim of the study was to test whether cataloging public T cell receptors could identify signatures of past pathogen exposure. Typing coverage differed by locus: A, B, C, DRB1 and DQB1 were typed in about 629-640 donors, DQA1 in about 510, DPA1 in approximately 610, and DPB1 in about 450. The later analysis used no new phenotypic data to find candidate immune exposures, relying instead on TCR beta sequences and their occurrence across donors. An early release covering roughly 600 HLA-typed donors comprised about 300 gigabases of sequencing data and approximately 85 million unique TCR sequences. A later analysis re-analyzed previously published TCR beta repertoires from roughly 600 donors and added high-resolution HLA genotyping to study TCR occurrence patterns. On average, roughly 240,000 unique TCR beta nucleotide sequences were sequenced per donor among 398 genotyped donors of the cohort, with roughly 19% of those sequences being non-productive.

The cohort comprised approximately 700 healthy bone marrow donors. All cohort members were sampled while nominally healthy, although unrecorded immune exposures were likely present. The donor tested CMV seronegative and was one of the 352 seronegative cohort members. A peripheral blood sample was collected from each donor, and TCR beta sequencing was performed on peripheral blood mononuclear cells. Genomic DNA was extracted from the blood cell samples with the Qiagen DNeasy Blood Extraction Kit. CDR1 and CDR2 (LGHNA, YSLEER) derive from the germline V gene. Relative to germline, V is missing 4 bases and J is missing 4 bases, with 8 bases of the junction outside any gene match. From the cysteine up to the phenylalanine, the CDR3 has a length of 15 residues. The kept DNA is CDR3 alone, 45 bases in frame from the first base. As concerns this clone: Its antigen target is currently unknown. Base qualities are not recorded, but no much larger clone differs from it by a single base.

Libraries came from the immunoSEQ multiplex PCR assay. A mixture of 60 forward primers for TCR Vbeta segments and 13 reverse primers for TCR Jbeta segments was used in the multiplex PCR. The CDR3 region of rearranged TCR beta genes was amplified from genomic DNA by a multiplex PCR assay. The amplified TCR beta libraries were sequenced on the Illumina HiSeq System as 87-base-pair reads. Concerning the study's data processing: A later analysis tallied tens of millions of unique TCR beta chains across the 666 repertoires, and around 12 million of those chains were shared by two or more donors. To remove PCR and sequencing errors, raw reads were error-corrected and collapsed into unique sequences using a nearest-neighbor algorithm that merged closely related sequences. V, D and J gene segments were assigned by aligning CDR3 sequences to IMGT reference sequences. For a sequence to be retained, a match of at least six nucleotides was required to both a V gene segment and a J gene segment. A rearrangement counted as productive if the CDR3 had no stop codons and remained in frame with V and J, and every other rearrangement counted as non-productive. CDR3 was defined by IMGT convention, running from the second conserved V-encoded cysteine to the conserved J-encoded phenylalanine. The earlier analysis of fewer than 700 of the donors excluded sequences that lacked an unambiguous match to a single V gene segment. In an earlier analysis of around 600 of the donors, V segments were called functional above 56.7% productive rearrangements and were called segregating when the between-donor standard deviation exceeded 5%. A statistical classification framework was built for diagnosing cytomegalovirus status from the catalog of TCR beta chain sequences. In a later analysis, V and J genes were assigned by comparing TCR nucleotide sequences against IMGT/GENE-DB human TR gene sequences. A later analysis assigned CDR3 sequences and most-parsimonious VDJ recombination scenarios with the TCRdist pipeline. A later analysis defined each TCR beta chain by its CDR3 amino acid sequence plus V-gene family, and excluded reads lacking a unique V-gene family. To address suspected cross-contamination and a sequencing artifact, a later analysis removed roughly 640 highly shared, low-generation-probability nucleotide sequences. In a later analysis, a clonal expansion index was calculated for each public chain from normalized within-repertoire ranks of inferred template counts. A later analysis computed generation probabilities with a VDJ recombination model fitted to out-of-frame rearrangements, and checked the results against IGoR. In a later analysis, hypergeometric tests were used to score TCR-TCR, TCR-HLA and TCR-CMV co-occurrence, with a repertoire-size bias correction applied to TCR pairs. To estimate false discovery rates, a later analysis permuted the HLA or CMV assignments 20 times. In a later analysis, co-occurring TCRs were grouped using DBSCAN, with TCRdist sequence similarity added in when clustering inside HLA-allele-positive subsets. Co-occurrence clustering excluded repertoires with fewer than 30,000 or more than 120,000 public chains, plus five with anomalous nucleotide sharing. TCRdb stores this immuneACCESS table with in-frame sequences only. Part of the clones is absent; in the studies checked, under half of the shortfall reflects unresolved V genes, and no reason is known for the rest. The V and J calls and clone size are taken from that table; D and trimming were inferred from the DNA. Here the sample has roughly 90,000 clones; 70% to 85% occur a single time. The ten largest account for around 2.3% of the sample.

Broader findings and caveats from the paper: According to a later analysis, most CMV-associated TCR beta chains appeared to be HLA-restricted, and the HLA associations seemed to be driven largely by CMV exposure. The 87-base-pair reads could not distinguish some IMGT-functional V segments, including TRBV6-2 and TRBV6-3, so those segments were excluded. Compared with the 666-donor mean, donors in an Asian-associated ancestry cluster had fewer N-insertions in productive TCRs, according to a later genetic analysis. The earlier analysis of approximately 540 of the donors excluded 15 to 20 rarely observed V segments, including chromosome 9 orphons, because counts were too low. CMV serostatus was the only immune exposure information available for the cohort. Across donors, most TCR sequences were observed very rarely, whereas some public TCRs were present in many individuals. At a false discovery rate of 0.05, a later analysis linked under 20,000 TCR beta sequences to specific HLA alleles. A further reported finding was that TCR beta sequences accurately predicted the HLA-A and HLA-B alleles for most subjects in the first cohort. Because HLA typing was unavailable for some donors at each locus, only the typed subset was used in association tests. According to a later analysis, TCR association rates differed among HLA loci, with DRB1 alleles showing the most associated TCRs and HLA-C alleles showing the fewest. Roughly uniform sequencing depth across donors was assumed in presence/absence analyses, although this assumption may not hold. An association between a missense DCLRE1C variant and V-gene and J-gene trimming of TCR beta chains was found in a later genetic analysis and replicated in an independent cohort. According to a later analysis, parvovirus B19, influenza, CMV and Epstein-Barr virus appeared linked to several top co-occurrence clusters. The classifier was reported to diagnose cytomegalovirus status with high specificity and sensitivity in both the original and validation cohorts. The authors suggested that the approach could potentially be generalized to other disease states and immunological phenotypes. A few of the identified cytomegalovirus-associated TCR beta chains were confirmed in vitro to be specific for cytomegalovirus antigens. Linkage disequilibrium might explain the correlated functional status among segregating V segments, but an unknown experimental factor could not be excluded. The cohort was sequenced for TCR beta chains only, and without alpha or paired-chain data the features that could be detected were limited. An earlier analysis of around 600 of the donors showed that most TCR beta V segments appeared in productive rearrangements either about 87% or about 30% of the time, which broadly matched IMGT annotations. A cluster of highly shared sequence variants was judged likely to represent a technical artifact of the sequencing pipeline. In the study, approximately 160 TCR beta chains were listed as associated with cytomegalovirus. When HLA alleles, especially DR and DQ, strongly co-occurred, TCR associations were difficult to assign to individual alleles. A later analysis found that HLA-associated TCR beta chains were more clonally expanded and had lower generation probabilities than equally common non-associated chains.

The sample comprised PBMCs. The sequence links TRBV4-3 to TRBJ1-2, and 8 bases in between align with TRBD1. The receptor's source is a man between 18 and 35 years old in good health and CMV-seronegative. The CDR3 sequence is CASSPPGQGLYGYTF. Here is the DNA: TGCGCCAGCAGCCCCCCCGGACAGGGCCTCTATGGCTACACCTTC.